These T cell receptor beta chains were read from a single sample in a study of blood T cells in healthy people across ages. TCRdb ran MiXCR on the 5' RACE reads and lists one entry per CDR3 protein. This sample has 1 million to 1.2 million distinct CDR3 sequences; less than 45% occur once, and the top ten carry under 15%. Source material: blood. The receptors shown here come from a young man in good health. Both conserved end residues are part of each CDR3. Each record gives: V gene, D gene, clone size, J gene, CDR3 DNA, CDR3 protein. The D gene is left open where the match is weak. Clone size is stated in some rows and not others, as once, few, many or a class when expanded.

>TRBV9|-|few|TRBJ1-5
TGTGCCAGCAGTCGGGACGGGGGCAGCAATCAGCCCCAGCATTTT
CASSRDGGSNQPQHF
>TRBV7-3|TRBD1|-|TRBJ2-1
TGTGCCAGCAGCCGTGACCGGACAGGGACCTCCAATGAGCAGTTCTTC
CASSRDRTGTSNEQFF
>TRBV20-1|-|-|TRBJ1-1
TGCAGTGCTACCCGGCAGGGAGGCACTGAAGCTTTCTTT
CSATRQGGTEAFF
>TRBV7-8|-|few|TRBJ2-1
TGTGCCAGCGGGGAGTTACGGATTTCCTACAATGAGCAGTTCTTC
CASGELRISYNEQFF
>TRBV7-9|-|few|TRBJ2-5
TGTGCCAGCAGCTTACTAGCCAGCAGTTTGGAGACCCAGTACTTC
CASSLLASSLETQYF
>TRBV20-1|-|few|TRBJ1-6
TGCAGTTCCACCGACAGGAACACCCTCCACTTT
CSSTDRNTLHF
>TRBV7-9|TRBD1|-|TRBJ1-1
TGTGCCAGCAGCCCCGGGGACAGTTGGGGTAGCGGTGAAGCTTTCTTT
CASSPGDSWGSGEAFF
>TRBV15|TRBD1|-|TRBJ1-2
TGTGCCACCAGCAGTACCGGGACAGGGGGCACCTTC
CATSSTGTGGTF
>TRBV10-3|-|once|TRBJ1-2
TGTGCCATCAGTGAGCCCCAACAGGGTGGGAACCCTTATGTGGGCTACACCTTC
CAISEPQQGGNPYVGYTF
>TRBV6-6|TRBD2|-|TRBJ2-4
TGTGCCAGCAGCATGGGACTAACAAGAACTGGAGCGAGGGAGCAGTACTTC
CASSMGLTRTGAREQYF
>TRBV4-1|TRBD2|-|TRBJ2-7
TGCGCCAGCAGCCACCCAAAACAGAGCCAAACTAGCGGGGGTTACAATGAGCAGTACTTC
CASSHPKQSQTSGGYNEQYF
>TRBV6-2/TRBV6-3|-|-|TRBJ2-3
TGTGCCAACAGTTACAGCAGGACTAGCACAGATACGCAGTATTTT
CANSYSRTSTDTQYF
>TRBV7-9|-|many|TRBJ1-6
TGTGCCAGCAGCTTAATGGGGAGCTCCTATAATTCACCCCTCCACTTT
CASSLMGSSYNSPLHF
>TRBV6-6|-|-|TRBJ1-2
TGTGCCAGCACCCACTCGCCAGTCAGTTCAGCTAACTATGGCTACACCTTC
CASTHSPVSSANYGYTF
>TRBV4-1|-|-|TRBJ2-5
TGCGCCAGCAGCCAGGGGTTCGGGGGCATGGAGACCCAGTACTTC
CASSQGFGGMETQYF
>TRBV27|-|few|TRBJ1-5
TGTGCCAGCAGTCCACTCGCGGCAGGGATTTTCCATCAGCCCCAGCATTTT
CASSPLAAGIFHQPQHF
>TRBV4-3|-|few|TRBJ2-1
TGCGCCAGCAGCCAAGAGGCTAGCCCCTACAATGAGCAGTTCTTC
CASSQEASPYNEQFF
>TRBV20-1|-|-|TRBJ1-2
TGCAGTGCTCAGGAGGGGGGAAACTATGGCTACACCTTC
CSAQEGGNYGYTF
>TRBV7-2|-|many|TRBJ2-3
TGTGCCAGCAGCTTCCTAGAGGGATCGGTCACAGATACGCAGTATTTT
CASSFLEGSVTDTQYF
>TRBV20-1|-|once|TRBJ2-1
TGCAGTGCTAGAGACCCCAGGGAGGTCTACAATGAGCAGTTCTTC
CSARDPREVYNEQFF
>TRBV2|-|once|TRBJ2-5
TGTGCCAGCAAGAGGATAATACTGGGAGAGACCCAGTACTTC
CASKRIILGETQYF
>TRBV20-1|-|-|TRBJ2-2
TGCAGTGCTAGAGGTGGACCTATCGGGGAGCTGTTTTTT
CSARGGPIGELFF
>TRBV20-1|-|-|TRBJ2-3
TGCAGTGTTTGGCTCCAGGGTGATACGCAGTATTTT
CSVWLQGDTQYF
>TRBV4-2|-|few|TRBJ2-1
TGTGCCAGCAGCCAAGATGAGGCCCTCAGTGAGCAGTTCTTC
CASSQDEALSEQFF
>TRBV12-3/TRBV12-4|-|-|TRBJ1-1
TGTGCCAGCAGTTTGGGTCTGAGGGGAACCAACACTGAAGCTTTCTTT
CASSLGLRGTNTEAFF
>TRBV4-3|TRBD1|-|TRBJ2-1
TGCGCCAGCAGTGGGACAGGAAACAATGAGCAGTTCTTC
CASSGTGNNEQFF
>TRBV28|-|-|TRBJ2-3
TGTGCCAGCAGTATCCCGGACGGTGAAGGGACAGATACGCAGTATTTT
CASSIPDGEGTDTQYF
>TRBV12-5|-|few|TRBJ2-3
TGTGCTAGTGGTTTGTTCGACCTCACAGATACGCAGTATTTT
CASGLFDLTDTQYF
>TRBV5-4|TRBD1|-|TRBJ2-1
TGTGCCAGCAGCCGACAGGGGTCGATCCCCTACAATGAGCAGTTCTTC
CASSRQGSIPYNEQFF
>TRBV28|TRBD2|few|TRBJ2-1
TGTGCCAGCAGTTCCGTCGCGGGGGGCCCGCATGAGCAGTTCTTC
CASSSVAGGPHEQFF
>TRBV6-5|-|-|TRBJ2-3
TGTGCCAGCAGTTACGAGTTGGGGGCAGATACGCAGTATTTT
CASSYELGADTQYF
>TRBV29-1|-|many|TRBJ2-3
TGCAGCGTTGGTGGGTTCCACACAGATACGCAGTATTTT
CSVGGFHTDTQYF